This T cell receptor (beta chain) was observed in a study of cytomegalovirus exposure and HLA in healthy donors. The PCR contained 60 Vbeta and 13 Jbeta primers. Using immunoSEQ multiplex PCR, the repertoire was profiled, and TCRdb retains in-frame clones only, with some absent. The sample has more than 140,000 clones; about three fifths are singletons. Whole-study results and caveats: TRBV6-2, TRBV6-3 and other indistinguishable V segments were excluded. Across donors, presence/absence analyses took sequencing depth to be roughly uniform. The study had only CMV serostatus as immune exposure information.

CDR3 length: 14 amino acids. J gave up 6 bases and V 2 bases, and 5 bases lay outside the gene matches. Germline loops: CDR1 MNHNS, CDR2 SASEGT. Details on this clone: The target antigen is unknown.

The TCR originated in a young woman in good health and CMV-seropositive. This rearrangement joins TRBV6-1 to TRBJ1-2; TRBD1 matches 8 bases. Sample: PBMCs. In DNA, the CDR3 is TGTGCCAGCAGTGAACAGGGGGCGTCAGATGGCTACACCTTC. Translated: CASSEQGASDGYTF.